These T cell receptor beta chains were read from a single sample in a study of T cell responses to AZD1222 COVID-19 vaccine. TCRdb's copy holds only in-frame clones and misses some; the assay was immunoSEQ multiplex PCR. The table lists fewer than 120,000 clones, around nine tenths of them singletons, with roughly 3.2% in the top ten. This specimen was peripheral blood, taken on day 0 of AZD1222 vaccination. The receptors originated from an adult in good health. Each CDR3 is given with its conserved first and last residue. Each record gives: D gene, V gene, clone size, J gene, CDR3 protein, CDR3 DNA. A D gene is named only where the DNA matches it firmly. Clone size is given for some rows only: seen once, a few or many times, or a class if the clone is expanded.

>TRBD1|TRBV6-5|NA|TRBJ2-1
CASRPPGQGAYEQFF
TGTGCCAGCAGACCACCGGGACAGGGGGCATATGAGCAGTTCTTC
>NA|TRBV6-2/TRBV6-3|NA|TRBJ2-2
CASSYDGLARELFF
TGTGCCAGCAGTTACGACGGGCTAGCCCGGGAGCTGTTTTTT
>TRBD2|TRBV16|NA|TRBJ2-7
CASSQPGTRPTEQYF
TGTGCCAGCAGCCAACCCGGGACTAGGCCTACGGAGCAGTACTTC
>TRBD1|TRBV12-3/TRBV12-4|once|TRBJ1-1
CASRPGGFTEAFF
TGTGCCAGCAGACCAGGGGGTTTCACTGAAGCTTTCTTT
>NA|TRBV11-3|NA|TRBJ2-4
CASSLGAGQRNIQYF
TGTGCCAGCAGCTTAGGCGCCGGCCAAAGAAACATTCAGTACTTC
>TRBD1|TRBV12-5|NA|TRBJ1-5
CASGLVGGRQGQPQHF
TGTGCTAGTGGTTTGGTAGGGGGGCGACAGGGTCAGCCCCAGCATTTT
>NA|TRBV9|NA|TRBJ2-2
CASSDFGVNTGELFF
TGTGCCAGCAGCGACTTTGGGGTGAACACCGGGGAGCTGTTTTTT
>NA|TRBV11-2|NA|TRBJ2-1
CASSPRDRTYNEQFF
TGTGCCAGCAGCCCGCGGGACCGAACCTACAATGAGCAGTTCTTC
>TRBD1|TRBV27|NA|TRBJ2-7
CASRPTGLLLLEQYF
TGTGCCAGCCGACCGACAGGGTTACTACTACTCGAGCAGTACTTC
>NA|TRBV7-2|NA|TRBJ2-3
CASSFSGSLTDTQYF
TGTGCCAGCAGCTTTTCAGGGTCCCTCACAGATACGCAGTATTTT
>TRBD1|TRBV19|NA|TRBJ1-5
CASQGGAGNQPQHF
TGTGCCAGTCAGGGGGGGGCCGGTAATCAGCCCCAGCATTTT
>NA|TRBV15|NA|TRBJ2-3
CATSRAGGASTDTQYF
TGTGCCACCAGCAGGGCCGGGGGAGCCAGCACAGATACGCAGTATTTT
>NA|TRBV5-6|once|TRBJ1-5
CASSLGTGASQPQHF
TGTGCCAGCAGCTTGGGAACGGGGGCGAGTCAGCCCCAGCATTTT
>NA|TRBV4-1|NA|TRBJ2-1
CASSQGRISSYNEQFF
TGCGCCAGCAGCCAAGGGAGAATAAGCTCCTACAATGAGCAGTTCTTC
>TRBD2|TRBV12-5|NA|TRBJ2-3
CASALTSGSTDTQYF
TGTGCTAGTGCCCTGACTAGCGGGAGCACAGATACGCAGTATTTT
>NA|TRBV6-6|NA|TRBJ2-5
CASSYTGKGVQETQYF
TGTGCCAGCAGTTACACCGGGAAGGGGGTCCAAGAGACCCAGTACTTC
>NA|TRBV2|NA|TRBJ1-2
CASSGEGGIGYTF
TGTGCCAGCAGTGGAGAGGGAGGGATCGGCTACACCTTC
>TRBD2|TRBV19|NA|TRBJ2-5
CATRRGRAPSQETQYF
TGTGCCACGAGACGCGGGAGGGCCCCAAGTCAAGAGACCCAGTACTTC
>NA|TRBV9|NA|TRBJ1-4
CASSVRGGANEKLFF
TGTGCCAGCAGCGTGAGAGGCGGGGCTAATGAAAAACTGTTTTTT
>TRBD1|TRBV6-5|NA|TRBJ1-4
CASRRTGGNEKLFF
TGTGCCAGCAGACGGACAGGTGGGAATGAAAAACTGTTTTTT
>TRBD2|TRBV7-2|few|TRBJ2-5
CASSLTGGAGETQYF
TGTGCCAGCAGCTTAACCGGGGGGGCAGGAGAGACCCAGTACTTC
>NA|TRBV2|NA|TRBJ1-6
CASRPGWFDDNSPLHF
TGTGCCAGCAGGCCAGGGTGGTTTGACGATAATTCACCCCTCCACTTT
>NA|TRBV19|NA|TRBJ2-1
CASSIGWDSYNEQFF
TGTGCCAGTAGTATAGGGTGGGACTCCTACAATGAGCAGTTCTTC
>TRBD2|TRBV28|NA|TRBJ2-2
CASSTSGLAGDPGELFF
TGTGCCAGCAGTACCTCCGGACTAGCGGGAGATCCCGGGGAGCTGTTTTTT
>NA|TRBV7-2|NA|TRBJ1-3
CASSLRWGLSGNTIYF
TGTGCCAGCAGCTTAAGGTGGGGGCTTTCTGGAAACACCATATATTTT
>TRBD1|TRBV11-3|NA|TRBJ2-1
CASSPDRALYNEQFF
TGTGCCAGCAGCCCGGACAGGGCTCTTTACAATGAGCAGTTCTTC
>NA|TRBV5-6|few|TRBJ1-4
CASSRGGAENEKLFF
TGTGCCAGCAGCCGCGGGGGGGCGGAGAATGAAAAACTGTTTTTT
>TRBD1|TRBV4-1|few|TRBJ2-7
CASSQYLSSGQGAYEQYF
TGCGCCAGCAGTCAATACCTTTCCTCGGGACAGGGGGCCTACGAGCAGTACTTC
>NA|TRBV12-3/TRBV12-4|NA|TRBJ2-7
CASSYDRREQYF
TGTGCCAGCAGCTACGACAGGCGGGAGCAGTACTTC
>NA|TRBV28|NA|TRBJ1-2
CASSLSPNYGYTF
TGTGCCAGCAGTTTATCCCCCAACTATGGCTACACCTTC
>NA|TRBV7-5|NA|TRBJ1-5
CARSPGGVDRVNQPQHF
TGTGCCAGAAGCCCGGGAGGGGTTGACAGGGTCAATCAGCCCCAGCATTTT
>NA|TRBV6-6|NA|TRBJ1-4
CASSAQGFEEKLFF
TGTGCCAGCAGCGCACAGGGATTTGAAGAAAAACTGTTTTTT
>TRBD1|TRBV24-1|NA|TRBJ1-1
CATRGGQGVKAEAFF
TGTGCCACCAGGGGAGGACAGGGGGTTAAAGCTGAAGCTTTCTTT
>NA|TRBV21-1|few|TRBJ1-1
CASSKEDRENTEAFF
TGTGCCAGCAGCAAAGAGGACAGAGAGAACACTGAAGCTTTCTTT
>NA|TRBV28|once|TRBJ1-2
CASSPRGRYGYTF
TGTGCCAGCAGTCCCAGGGGCCGCTATGGCTACACCTTC
>NA|TRBV7-3|NA|TRBJ2-1
CASSSLVPPYNEQFF
TGTGCCAGCAGCTCACTAGTTCCCCCTTACAATGAGCAGTTCTTC
>NA|TRBV7-9|NA|TRBJ2-6
CASTMRAGPSPSSGANVLTF
TGTGCCAGCACCATGAGGGCAGGACCCAGTCCGAGCTCTGGGGCCAACGTCCTGACTTTC
>NA|TRBV4-1|once|TRBJ2-3
CASSHPSGGVPTDTQYF
TGCGCCAGCAGCCATCCTTCTGGTGGGGTGCCCACAGATACGCAGTATTTT